The 27 T cell receptor beta chains in this list originate from one sample, sequenced in a study of shared clonotypes between healthy human individuals (dated by TCRdb to the early 2020s). The protocol used for the library was the immunoSEQ multiplex PCR assay. In its TCRdb copy, this immuneACCESS table keeps in-frame sequences only and misses some clones. Where compared with another copy, unresolved V genes explain less than half of these, and the others have no known cause. The sample data list some 790,000 clones, and 72% of these were observed just once. The leading ten clones occupy roughly 1.8% of the sample. The sample taken for sequencing was memory CD4+ T cells sorted from blood. The sample's cell subset or site label, in plain terms: CD45RA-negative fraction. These receptors all come from a woman younger than 45 in good health.

The chain carries TRBV6-6 and TRBJ2-7; 10 bases are shared with TRBD2. The V and J ends lost 6 bases and 1 base, in that order; junction bases with no gene match: 6. Germline loops: CDR1 MNHNY, CDR2 SVGAGI (reference sequence). CDR3 length equals 15 residues. The DNA for the CDR3 is TGTGCCAGCAGACCGACTAGCGGGCGATCCTACGAGCAGTACTTC. Protein sequence: CASRPTSGRSYEQYF.

The CDR3 sequence is CAITGNLGQPQHF. The DNA for the CDR3 is TGTGCCATCACAGGGAATTTGGGTCAGCCCCAGCATTTT. This chain links TRBV10-3 with TRBJ1-5, with D possibly being TRBD1 (5 bases). This CDR3 is 13 amino acids long. Trimming removed 7 bases at V and 6 bases at J, with 13 bases between. Germline V lookup: CDR1 ENHRY, CDR2 SYGVKD.

CDR3 in amino acids: CASRVRGASSGNTIYF. CDR3 bases: TGTGCCAGCAGGGTGAGGGGAGCGAGCTCTGGAAACACCATATATTTT. The chain links TRBV5-6 to TRBJ1-3, with D possibly being TRBD1 (5 bases). CDR3 length: 16 amino acids. V was shortened by 5 bases and J by 0 bases, with 15 bases between the two germline ends. Germline CDR1 reads SGHDT; CDR2 reads YYEEEE.

This chain connects TRBV2 to TRBJ2-3; no firm D call. Germline CDR1 SNHLY, CDR2 FYNNEI. The ends were cut back, 6 bases at V and 2 bases at J, with 15 bases in the middle. The CDR3 spans 15 residues. The CDR3 region is CASSQNSPITDTQYF. As DNA, the CDR3 is TGTGCCAGCAGCCAGAATAGCCCAATCACAGATACGCAGTATTTT.

This chain links TRBV7-9 with TRBJ2-7; TRBD1 agrees at 7 bases. Trimming took 3 bases from V and 5 from J; bases not matched to a gene: 1. Germline loops: CDR1 SEHNR, CDR2 FQNEAQ (reference sequence). The CDR3 has 12 residues. CDR3 sequence (DNA): TGTGCCAGCAGCTTCCAGGGGGACGAGCAGTACTTC. It is translated as CASSFQGDEQYF.

The chain carries TRBV18 and TRBJ2-1, with 9 positions matching TRBD2. Germline V gives CDR1 KGHSH, CDR2 LQKENI. V shed 2 bases and J 7 bases; nucleotides not matched to a gene: 3. The CDR3 has 14 amino acids. CDR3: CASSPGTSRNEQFF. As DNA, the CDR3 is TGTGCCAGCTCACCAGGGACTAGCCGGAATGAGCAGTTCTTC.

The sample holds a few counts of this clone. CDR3 in amino acids: CSVEDDRENTIYF. The DNA of the CDR3 is TGCAGCGTTGAAGACGACAGAGAAAACACCATATATTTT. The chain links TRBV29-1 to TRBJ1-3; the D gene is possibly TRBD1 (5 bases). CDR3 length: 13 amino acids. V was clipped by 0 bases and J by 6 bases, with 9 bases between them. CDR1 and CDR2 (germline): SQVTM, ANQGSEA.

The chain recombines TRBV7-6 with TRBJ2-5; D uncertain. Germline V lookup: CDR1 SGHVS, CDR2 FNYEAQ. Trimming left V 0 bases short and J 4 bases short, with 9 bases between. The CDR3 totals 14 residues. CDR3 region: CASSLAGQRETQYF. CDR3 in DNA: TGTGCCAGCAGCTTAGCTGGGCAGCGAGAGACCCAGTACTTC.

The sample holds a few counts of this clone. This sample includes further DNA sequences coding for the same CDR3. CDR3 DNA sequence: TGTGCCAGCAGCTTGACTAGCGGGAGAAGCACAGATACGCAGTATTTT. Protein sequence: CASSLTSGRSTDTQYF. This chain joins TRBV7-9 and TRBJ2-3; 12 positions match TRBD2. Germline CDR1 SEHNR, CDR2 FQNEAQ (reference sequence). There are 16 residues in the CDR3. Losses at the gene ends were 3 bases for V and 0 bases for J; bases not matched to a gene: 1.

This clone came up a few times. The V call is TRBV4-1, the J call TRBJ2-1; D is uncertain. Germline V CDR1 and CDR2: MGHRA, YSYEKL. This CDR3 is 16 amino acids long. Trimming cost V 1 base and J 3 bases, with 13 bases left between them. CDR3 loop: CASSQGSGESYNEQFF. CDR3 DNA: TGCGCCAGCAGCCAAGGGAGTGGAGAGAGCTACAATGAGCAGTTCTTC.

CDR3 bases: TGCAGCGGTACAGGTTGGGCTGAAGCTTTCTTT. It encodes CSGTGWAEAFF. The chain combines TRBV29-1 with TRBJ1-1; tentative D call: TRBD1 (5 bases). V gave up 7 bases and J gave up 6 bases, with 12 bases separating them. Germline V gives CDR1 SQVTM, CDR2 ANQGSEA. This CDR3 has 11 amino acids.

This chain uses TRBV18 with TRBJ1-1, with D perhaps matching TRBD1 (5 bases). Between the trimmed V and J ends, which lost 2 bases and 3 bases, there was a span of 7 bases. The CDR3 is 13 residues long. Germline V CDR1 and CDR2: KGHSH, LQKENI. The CDR3 loop reads CASSPSGHTEAFF. As DNA, the CDR3 is TGTGCCAGCTCACCATCGGGGCACACTGAAGCTTTCTTT.

The gene calls are TRBV5-1 and TRBJ2-7, with 10 positions matching TRBD2. This CDR3 is built from 14 residues. The V gene end was trimmed by 4 bases and the J gene end by 11 bases; junction bases not matched to a gene: 12. Looked up from germline, CDR1 is SGHRS and CDR2 is YFSETQ. The DNA of the CDR3 is TGCGCCAGCAGCCCCGGAACTAGCGGGACGAACAAGTACTTC. This encodes CASSPGTSGTNKYF.

A remark on this clone: This specimen includes other DNA sequences encoding the same CDR3. V usage is TRBV5-1 and J usage is TRBJ2-1; TRBD1 or TRBD2 may be the D gene (5 bases each). Per germline, CDR1 SGHRS and CDR2 YFSETQ. The V end was cut by 5 bases, the J end by 2 bases, with 11 bases between. The CDR3 covers 14 residues. The CDR3 DNA reads as TGCGCCAGCAGAACCGGGACCACCTACAATGAGCAGTTCTTC. Its translation is CASRTGTTYNEQFF.

The CDR3 nucleotides read TGTGCCAGCAGTCGGACCTTAACAAGGAATGAAAAACTGTTTTTT. Protein product: CASSRTLTRNEKLFF. The chain combines TRBV6-5 with TRBJ1-4; no definite D call. The CDR3 has 15 residues. Germline CDR1 MNHEY, CDR2 SVGAGI. Between the trimmed V and J ends, which lost 5 bases and 5 bases, there was a span of 15 bases.

The chain links TRBV11-2 to TRBJ2-2; possibly TRBD1 for D (6 bases). Germline lookup yields CDR1 SGHAT and CDR2 FQNNGV. The CDR3 is 14 residues long. Trimming took 5 bases from V and 7 from J, leaving 14 bases between them. CDR3 in amino acids: CASSPYRDNGELFF. The CDR3 coding sequence is TGTGCCAGCAGCCCCTACAGGGACAACGGGGAGCTGTTTTTT.

The chain recombines TRBV6-4 with TRBJ2-1; D may be TRBD2 (5 bases). Germline values: CDR1 MRHNA, CDR2 SNTAGT. V lost 2 bases, J lost 0 bases, and 11 bases lay in between. This CDR3 has 16 amino acids. CDR3 region: CASSDQPGSSYNEQFF. In DNA form, the CDR3 reads TGTGCCAGCAGTGACCAGCCTGGGAGCTCCTACAATGAGCAGTTCTTC.

This clone appeared a few times. The chain's CDR3 is CASSFFEDHEQFF. The CDR3 nucleotides read TGTGCCAGCAGCTTTTTTGAGGACCATGAGCAGTTCTTC. The chain combines TRBV7-9 with TRBJ2-1, with D unclear. The germline gives CDR1 SEHNR, CDR2 FQNEAQ (reference sequence). The CDR3 is 13 amino acids. The V and J ends lost 3 bases and 8 bases respectively, with 11 bases between them.

The chain recombines TRBV18 with TRBJ2-1; TRBD2 agrees at 7 bases. Germline CDR1 reads KGHSH; CDR2 reads LQKENI. V gave up 2 bases and J gave up 1 base; unmatched junction bases: 5. The CDR3 consists of 16 residues. This CDR3 reads CASSPAAGASYNEQFF. In DNA form, the CDR3 reads TGTGCCAGCTCACCAGCGGCGGGAGCGTCCTACAATGAGCAGTTCTTC.

As regards this clone: The same CDR3 can be traced to other DNA sequences in this sample. V usage is TRBV5-1 and J usage is TRBJ1-3, with D perhaps matching TRBD1 (5 bases). This CDR3 spans 14 amino acids. The V end was cut by 3 bases, the J end by 2 bases, with 9 bases between. Germline lookup yields CDR1 SGHRS and CDR2 YFSETQ. The CDR3 is CASSSGTAGNTIYF. The CDR3 DNA reads as TGCGCCAGCAGCTCCGGGACGGCTGGAAACACCATATATTTT. The complete variable domain, with remaining parts taken from reference TRBV5-1 and TRBJ1-3, reads KAGVTQTPRYLIKTRGQQVTLSCSPISGHRSVSWYQQTPGQGLQFLFEYFSETQRNKGNFPGRFSGRQFSNSRSEMNVSTLELGDSALYLCASSSGTAGNTIYFGEGSWLTVV.

The chain has TRBV5-4 and TRBJ2-1; 8 bases fit TRBD1. There are 14 residues in the CDR3. With V trimmed by 3 bases and J by 4 bases, 3 bases remained unmatched. In germline, CDR1 is SGHNT, CDR2 YYREEE (reference sequence). This chain's CDR3 is CASSYGTGYNEQFF. As DNA, the CDR3 is TGTGCCAGCAGCTACGGGACAGGATACAATGAGCAGTTCTTC.

CDR3 in amino acids: CASTTGFWGGANTGELFF. The CDR3 DNA reads as TGCGCCAGCACAACCGGGTTTTGGGGGGGCGCGAACACCGGGGAGCTGTTTTTT. V gene TRBV5-1 combines with J gene TRBJ2-2; TRBD2 is a possible D gene (7 bases). The CDR3 contains 18 residues. Per the germline V gene, CDR1 is SGHRS and CDR2 is YFSETQ. V was trimmed by 6 bases and J by 0 bases, leaving 21 bases between them.

This clone has a handful of counts. This chain links TRBV4-1 with TRBJ1-1, with unresolved D. Trimming took off 0 bases at V and 0 bases at J, with 8 bases between the two ends. The germline V gene has CDR1 MGHRA and CDR2 YSYEKL. The CDR3 contains 15 residues. This CDR3 is CASSQEPVLNTEAFF. As DNA, the CDR3 is TGCGCCAGCAGCCAAGAGCCCGTGTTGAACACTGAAGCTTTCTTT.

This clone was picked up a small number of times. DNA of the CDR3: TGTGCCAGCAGCCAAGGGGCCCGCAATCAGCCCCAGCATTTT. Translating gives CASSQGARNQPQHF. This sequence joins TRBV4-2 and TRBJ1-5; no clear D. Germline CDR1 LGHNA, CDR2 YNFKEQ. V was shortened by 1 base and J by 2 bases, with 6 bases between the two germline ends. The CDR3 totals 14 residues.

As regards this clone: At the DNA level, this CDR3 is encoded by other sequences in the same sample as well. This CDR3 is CASSPRGSYNEQFF. The CDR3 DNA follows: TGTGCCAGCTCACCACGAGGTTCCTACAATGAGCAGTTCTTC. The chain has TRBV18 and TRBJ2-1; D gene unclear. Germline assignment: CDR1 KGHSH and CDR2 LQKENI. The CDR3 is 14 residues long. Trimming took 1 base from V and 1 from J, leaving 5 bases between them. Looking up the rest from reference TRBV18 and TRBJ2-1 gives the full variable domain: NAGVMQNPRHLVRRRGQEARLRCSPMKGHSHVYWYRQLPEEGLKFMVYLQKENIIDESGMPKERFSAEFPKEGPSILRIQQVVRGDSAAYFCASSPRGSYNEQFFGPGTRLTVL.

The chain is built from TRBV19 and TRBJ1-5; D gene uncertain. The CDR3 runs 14 residues. Germline CDR1 reads LNHDA; CDR2 reads SQIVND (reference sequence). V shed 3 bases and J shed 10 bases, with 16 bases lying between them. The DNA of the CDR3 is TGTGCCAGTAGTATGCAGACATTAACGATACCCCAGCATTTT. Its protein is CASSMQTLTIPQHF.

The chain has TRBV11-3 and TRBJ2-7, with D maybe TRBD2 (6 bases). Germline V CDR1 and CDR2: SGHNT, YENEEA. CDR3 length: 15 residues. V lost 5 bases to trimming and J lost 4 bases, with 18 bases between them. The CDR3 spells CASSPRGREPYEQYF. CDR3 bases: TGTGCCAGCAGCCCCCGAGGGCGGGAACCGTACGAGCAGTACTTC.